What follows is one T cell receptor beta chain and its context. Its recognized antigen is unknown. The record has no base qualities; no much larger clone is one base away. The sample originates from a study of human T cells and chemical hapten exposure (dated by TCRdb to the early 2020s). With respect to the entire study: Libraries were combined into a pool for sequencing, and differences in TCR yield between samples came mainly from small differences in library volumes within the pool. Both TCR alpha and TCR beta chains were sequenced from each blood RNA sample. In alopecia patients, the study followed how the peripheral blood TCR repertoire changed in vivo over primary and secondary sensitization to diphenylcyclopropenone (DPC), a hapten.

Libraries were made using 5' RACE. Sequenced using an Illumina MiSeq. Library preparation attached unique molecular identifiers to individual cDNA molecules for quantitative, reproducible TCR counting. The authors' pipeline ran thus. The median number of TCRs per sample was 95,638, ranging from about 23,224 to 700,000. The Decombinator software suite was used to annotate V, J and CDR3 in the TCR reads. To make PS versus PT1 abundance plots, every sample was subsampled to the same number of TCRs (28,000). TCRs were defined as expanded if absent before sensitization and observed at least eight times at the 2-week time point. The public reads were reanalyzed by TCRdb: fastp trimming at Q25, MiXCR alignment, in-frame beta chains only. Rows are unified per CDR3 protein, each entry keeping the most common DNA and genes. TCRdb's processing, not the authors' own work, is the source of the V and J calls. The table for this sample lists around 80,000 distinct CDR3 sequences; roughly 15% of them were counted only once. The ten largest make up under 7.5% of the sample.

Summary of the overall study and its limitations: After repeated subsampling, the strength of the expansion versus patch-test correlation and the threshold at which it became significant changed. No change with DPC sensitization was found in the number of TCRs above 1 in 1000 frequency, and no evidence of global repertoire structure alterations was found.

CDR1 and CDR2, looked up from the germline V gene (reference sequence), are MNHNY and SVGAGI. Cut back by 0 bases and 5 bases, the V and J ends lie 10 bases apart. Taken from cysteine to phenylalanine, the CDR3 has 15 residues. Only the CDR3 DNA stays, 45 bases, in frame from base 1. Unfractionated whole blood was collected in Tempus Blood RNA tubes, and total RNA was extracted from that blood. As TCR sequencing controls, about five healthy volunteers were used, with blood taken at day 0, 2 weeks and 6 weeks. The rearranged chain carries TRBV6-6 and TRBJ1-4, with the identity of the D gene unclear. The source of this sequence is a female donor in good health. The CDR3 protein: CASSYSRSENEKLFF. The DNA is TGTGCCAGCAGTTACTCGAGGTCGGAGAATGAAAAACTGTTTTTT.